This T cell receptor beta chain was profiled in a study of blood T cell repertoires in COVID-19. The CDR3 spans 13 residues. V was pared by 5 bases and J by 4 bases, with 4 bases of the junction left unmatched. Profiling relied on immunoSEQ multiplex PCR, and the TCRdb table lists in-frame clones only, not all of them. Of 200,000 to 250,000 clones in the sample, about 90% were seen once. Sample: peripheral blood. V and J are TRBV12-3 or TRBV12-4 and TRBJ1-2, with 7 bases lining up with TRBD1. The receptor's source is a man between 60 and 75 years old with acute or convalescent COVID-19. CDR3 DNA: TGTGCCAGCAGTCGACAGGGAGGCTATGGCTACACCTTC. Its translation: CASSRQGGYGYTF.